This TCR beta chain was documented in a study of T cell changes during pregnancy in multiple sclerosis. Repertoires were generated with immunoSEQ multiplex PCR, while TCRdb's copy carries only in-frame clones and drops some. The sample includes over 65,000 clones, about nine tenths seen only once; the top ten take approximately 2.4%. The CDR3 has 15 amino acids. From germline, CDR1 is MNHEY and CDR2 SVGAGI. J gave up 7 bases and V 4 bases, and 7 bases lay outside the gene matches. This receptor was taken from a female donor with multiple sclerosis, enrolled in a pregnancy study. The rearrangement joins TRBV6-5 to TRBJ2-7, with TRBD2 identical over 13 bases. The material was peripheral blood, obtained in the first trimester of pregnancy. For the CDR3, the DNA is TGTGCCAGCAGTTTACGGACTAGCGGGGGTAGGGAGCAGTACTTC. Translation gives CASSLRTSGGREQYF.